This T cell receptor beta chain is drawn from a study of blood T cell repertoires in COVID-19. Overall study context: Italy, Spain and the United States were the sources of the convalescent and acute COVID-19 samples.

This table comes from immunoSEQ multiplex PCR, and its TCRdb copy is limited to in-frame clones, with some not included. The profile shows fewer than 100,000 clones, roughly four fifths of them singletons. CDR1 is GTSNPN, CDR2 SVGIG, per germline (reference sequence). The V gene lost 3 bases and the J gene lost 8 bases, with 10 bases spanning the gap. This CDR3 contains 11 residues. The V and J genes are TRBV30 and TRBJ1-2; D is ambiguous. The sample was peripheral blood. This clonotype originated in a human donor in a cohort sampled during active COVID-19. Written as DNA, the CDR3 is TGTGCCTGGAGCCGGGAGGACGGCTACACCTTC. Translating gives CAWSREDGYTF.